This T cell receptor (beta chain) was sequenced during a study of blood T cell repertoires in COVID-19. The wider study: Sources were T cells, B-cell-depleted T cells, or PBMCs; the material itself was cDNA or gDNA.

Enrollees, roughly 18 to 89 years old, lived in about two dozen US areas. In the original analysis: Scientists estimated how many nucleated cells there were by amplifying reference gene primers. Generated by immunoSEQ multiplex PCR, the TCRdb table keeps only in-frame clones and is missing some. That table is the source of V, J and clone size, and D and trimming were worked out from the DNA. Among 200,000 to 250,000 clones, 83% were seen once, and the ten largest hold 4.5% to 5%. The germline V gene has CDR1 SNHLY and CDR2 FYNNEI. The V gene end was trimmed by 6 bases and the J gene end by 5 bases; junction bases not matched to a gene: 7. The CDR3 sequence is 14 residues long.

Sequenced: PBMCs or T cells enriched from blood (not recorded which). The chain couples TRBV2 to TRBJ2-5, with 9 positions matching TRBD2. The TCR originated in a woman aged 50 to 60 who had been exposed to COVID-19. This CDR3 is CASSGTSRRETQYF. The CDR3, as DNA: TGTGCCAGCAGCGGGACTAGCAGACGGGAGACCCAGTACTTC.